Here is one T cell receptor (beta chain) with its context. Per the authors' pipeline: It was from reference gene primer amplification that nucleated cell counts were estimated. The assay was immunoSEQ multiplex PCR, and TCRdb's table has in-frame clones only and misses some. Clonal size and the V and J genes are those of that table, whereas D and trimming came from the DNA. The sample lists 90,000 to 150,000 clones; over 65% were seen once. The sample belongs to a study of blood T cell repertoires in COVID-19. At the level of the study: T cells, B-cell-depleted T cells, or PBMCs provided the cDNA or gDNA that served as material.

The CDR3 consists of 14 residues. Germline CDR1 is LGHDT and CDR2 is YNNKEL (reference sequence). Germline trimming cut 5 bases from V and 6 bases from J; bases unmatched to any gene: 7. The material sequenced was peripheral blood. The receptor was isolated from a man aged 60 to 69 with acute or convalescent COVID-19. The chain joins TRBV3-1 (or the pseudogene TRBV3-2) to TRBJ1-2; 9 positions match TRBD1. The chain's CDR3 is CASSITDRGNGYTF. The CDR3 region has the DNA TGTGCCAGCAGCATTACTGACAGGGGGAATGGCTACACCTTC.